A selection of T cell receptor beta chains follows, all from one sample in a study of blood T cells in healthy people across ages. Via MiXCR, TCRdb re-called the 5' RACE reads, giving one row per CDR3 protein. The profile shows hundreds of thousands of distinct CDR3 sequences, about three fifths of them singletons. Sequencing input: blood. The receptors come from a man aged 25 to 40 in good health. The CDR3 runs from the conserved cysteine through the conserved F or W. The order of the fields is D gene, V gene, CDR3 protein. D genes are given only for firm matches.

>TRBD2|TRBV6-1
CASSEQASGSNEQFF
>TRBD1|TRBV7-2
CASSSTGTGRQPQHF
>TRBD2|TRBV20-1
CSGTSGRGDEQYF
>NA|TRBV7-7
CASSPGVWGADTQYF
>NA|TRBV18
CASSPSDNTEAFF
>NA|TRBV4-2
CASSQGSVGGGTDTQYF
>NA|TRBV20-1
CSAGYGETQYF
>NA|TRBV20-1
CSALKQGSQETQYF
>TRBD2|TRBV5-1
CASSSTGTSGEQYF
>TRBD1|TRBV6-6
CASSSHLGQGFGYTF
>TRBD2|TRBV7-9
CASSPKGRSGSYSPLETQYF
>NA|TRBV7-9
CASSDSLYEQYF
>NA|TRBV10-3
CTIRQQDSGNTIYF
>TRBD1|TRBV27
CASSTGGYGYTF
>NA|TRBV15
CATSRDSRGYTF
>NA|TRBV29-1
CSVDPMGNEQFF
>NA|TRBV11-2
CASAPGWFETQYF
>NA|TRBV29-1
CSVEVGATGMVADTQYF
>NA|TRBV12-3/TRBV12-4
CATRWGTGELFF
>NA|TRBV20-1
CSATKPGPDNEQFF
>NA|TRBV4-2
CASSQVLDNTNYGYTF
>NA|TRBV25-1
CASIGLIPPYEQYF
>NA|TRBV27
CASSPQGGGYYGYTF
>NA|TRBV14
CASSQVIGGHSYNEQFF
>TRBD2|TRBV7-6
CASSLGGTSLTDTQYF
>TRBD2|TRBV20-1
CSATSGPFTDTQYF
>NA|TRBV11-2
CASSLALDSPLHF
>TRBD1|TRBV7-9
CASSFLTGSNYGYTF
>NA|TRBV28
CASKGVGGVTYGYTF
>NA|TRBV25-1
CASSEAVWETQYF
>TRBD2|TRBV18
CASSPPDFLADSYNEQFF
>TRBD1|TRBV20-1
CSARDSRQGQETQYF
>NA|TRBV18
CASSYLAGARNEQFF